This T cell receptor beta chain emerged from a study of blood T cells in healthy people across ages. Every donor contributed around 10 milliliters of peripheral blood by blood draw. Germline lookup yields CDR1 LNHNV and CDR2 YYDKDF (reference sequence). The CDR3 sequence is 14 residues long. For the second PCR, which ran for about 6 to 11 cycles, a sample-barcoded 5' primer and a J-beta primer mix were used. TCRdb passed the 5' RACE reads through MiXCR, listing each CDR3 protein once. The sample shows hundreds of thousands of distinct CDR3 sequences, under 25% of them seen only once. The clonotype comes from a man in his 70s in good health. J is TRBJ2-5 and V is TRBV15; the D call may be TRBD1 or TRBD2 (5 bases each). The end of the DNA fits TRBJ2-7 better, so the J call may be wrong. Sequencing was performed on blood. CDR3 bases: TGTGCCACCAGCAGAGATATTGGGGGATACGAGCAGTACTTC. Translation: CATSRDIGGYEQYF.